The present T cell receptor beta chain was sequenced within a study of beta chain features in type 1 diabetes. As for the study in general: There was similarity between patients and healthy donors in age, gender and cell yields. Study results and limitations: For patients, the naive, central memory and Treg TCRB repertoires appeared more alike than for healthy donors. HLA effects on TCRB rearrangement stayed unresolved here. In every one of the four CD4+ subsets, TCRB CDR3s were moderately but significantly shorter in Type 1 diabetes patients.

All of the isolated RNA was reverse transcribed, so expressed TCRB transcripts were sequenced. Assay: immunoSEQ multiplex PCR; the TCRdb copy retains only in-frame clones and omits some. In the table there are approximately 270,000 clones, approximately 14% of which are singletons. The V gene's germline CDR1 is SGDLS and CDR2 YYNGEE. The ends were cut back, 5 bases at V and 0 bases at J, with 7 bases in the middle. CDR3 length equals 13 residues. As concerns this clone: Its antigen is unknown.

The rearrangement links TRBV9 to TRBJ2-3; perhaps TRBD2 as D (5 bases). The sequenced sample consisted of naive CD4+ T cells from blood. The sequence derives from a young man with type 1 diabetes. The CDR3 protein is CASREVSTDTQYF. The CDR3 bases are TGTGCCAGCAGGGAGGTTAGCACAGATACGCAGTATTTT.